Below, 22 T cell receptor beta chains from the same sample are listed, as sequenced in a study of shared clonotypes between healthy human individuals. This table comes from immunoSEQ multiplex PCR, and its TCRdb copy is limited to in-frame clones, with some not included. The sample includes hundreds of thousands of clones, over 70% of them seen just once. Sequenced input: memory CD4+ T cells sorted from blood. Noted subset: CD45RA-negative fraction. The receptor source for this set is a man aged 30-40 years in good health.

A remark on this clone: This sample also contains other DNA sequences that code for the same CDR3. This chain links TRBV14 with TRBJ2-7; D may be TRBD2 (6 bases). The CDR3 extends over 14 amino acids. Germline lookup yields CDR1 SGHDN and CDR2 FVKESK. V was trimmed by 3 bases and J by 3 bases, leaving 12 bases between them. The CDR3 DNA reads TGTGCCAGCAGCCATCCCGGGAGAGGCTACGAGCAGTACTTC. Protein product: CASSHPGRGYEQYF.

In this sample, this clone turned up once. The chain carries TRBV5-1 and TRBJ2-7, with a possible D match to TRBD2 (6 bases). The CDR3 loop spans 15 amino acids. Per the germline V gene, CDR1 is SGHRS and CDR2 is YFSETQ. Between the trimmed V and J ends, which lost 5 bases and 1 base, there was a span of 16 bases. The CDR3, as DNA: TGCGCCAGCAGTGATCTCCAGGGACTTTCCTACGAGCAGTACTTC. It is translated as CASSDLQGLSYEQYF.

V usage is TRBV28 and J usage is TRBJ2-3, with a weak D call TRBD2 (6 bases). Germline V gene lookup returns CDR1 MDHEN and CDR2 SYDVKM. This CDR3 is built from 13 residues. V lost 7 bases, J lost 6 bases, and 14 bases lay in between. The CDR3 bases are TGTGCCAGCACTTCCGGGGGAAGGGATACGCAGTATTTT. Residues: CASTSGGRDTQYF.

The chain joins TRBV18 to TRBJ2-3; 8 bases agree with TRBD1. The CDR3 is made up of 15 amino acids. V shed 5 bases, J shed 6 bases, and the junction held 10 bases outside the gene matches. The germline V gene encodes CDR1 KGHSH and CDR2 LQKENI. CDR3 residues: CASSSRQGTTDTQYF. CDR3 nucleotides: TGTGCCAGCTCATCTAGACAGGGGACGACGGATACGCAGTATTTT.

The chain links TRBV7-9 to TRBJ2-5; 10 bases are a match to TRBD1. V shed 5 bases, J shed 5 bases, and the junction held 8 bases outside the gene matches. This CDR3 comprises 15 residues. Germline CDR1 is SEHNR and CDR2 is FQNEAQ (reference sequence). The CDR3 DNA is TGTGCCAGCAGCGTCCGACAGGGGGCTGGGGAGACCCAGTACTTC. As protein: CASSVRQGAGETQYF.

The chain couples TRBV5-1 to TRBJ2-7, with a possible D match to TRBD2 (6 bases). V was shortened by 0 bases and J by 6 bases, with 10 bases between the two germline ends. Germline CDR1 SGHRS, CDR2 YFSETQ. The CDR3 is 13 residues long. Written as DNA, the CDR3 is TGCGCCAGCAGCTTGGCGGGGACTCTCGAGCAGTACTTC. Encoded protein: CASSLAGTLEQYF.

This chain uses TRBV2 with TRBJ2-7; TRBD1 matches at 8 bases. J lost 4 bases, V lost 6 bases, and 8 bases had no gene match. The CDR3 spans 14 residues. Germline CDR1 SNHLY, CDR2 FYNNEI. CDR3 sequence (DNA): TGTGCCAGCAGCAGCCGGGACAGGAGTTACGAGCAGTACTTC. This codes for CASSSRDRSYEQYF.

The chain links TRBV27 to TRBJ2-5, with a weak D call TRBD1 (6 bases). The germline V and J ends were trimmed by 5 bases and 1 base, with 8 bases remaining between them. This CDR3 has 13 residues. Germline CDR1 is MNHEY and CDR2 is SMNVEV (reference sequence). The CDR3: CASSTGRQETQYF. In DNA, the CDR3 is TGTGCCAGCAGTACAGGGCGCCAAGAGACCCAGTACTTC.

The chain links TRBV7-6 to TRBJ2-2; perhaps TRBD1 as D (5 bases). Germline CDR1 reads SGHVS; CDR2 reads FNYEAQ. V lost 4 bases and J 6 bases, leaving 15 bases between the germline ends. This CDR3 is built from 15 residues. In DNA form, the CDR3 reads TGTGCCAGCAGCTCCAGGGCCAGCCGCCCCGGGGAGCTGTTTTTT. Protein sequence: CASSSRASRPGELFF.

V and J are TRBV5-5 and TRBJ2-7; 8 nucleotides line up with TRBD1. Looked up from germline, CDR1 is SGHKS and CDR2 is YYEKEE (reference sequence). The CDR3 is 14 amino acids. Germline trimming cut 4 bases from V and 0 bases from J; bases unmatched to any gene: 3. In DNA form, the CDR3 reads TGTGCCAGCAGCGGGACAGGAAGCTCCTACGAGCAGTACTTC. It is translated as CASSGTGSSYEQYF.

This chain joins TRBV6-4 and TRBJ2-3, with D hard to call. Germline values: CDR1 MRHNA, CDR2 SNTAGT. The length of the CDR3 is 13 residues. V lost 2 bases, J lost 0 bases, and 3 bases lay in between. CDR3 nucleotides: TGTGCCAGCAGTGACAGGAGCACAGATACGCAGTATTTT. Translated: CASSDRSTDTQYF.

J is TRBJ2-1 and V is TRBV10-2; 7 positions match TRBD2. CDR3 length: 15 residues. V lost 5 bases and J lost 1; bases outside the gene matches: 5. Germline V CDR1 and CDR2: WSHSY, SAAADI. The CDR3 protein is CASSQAGPSYNEQFF. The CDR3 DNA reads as TGCGCCAGCAGTCAAGCGGGGCCGTCCTACAATGAGCAGTTCTTC.

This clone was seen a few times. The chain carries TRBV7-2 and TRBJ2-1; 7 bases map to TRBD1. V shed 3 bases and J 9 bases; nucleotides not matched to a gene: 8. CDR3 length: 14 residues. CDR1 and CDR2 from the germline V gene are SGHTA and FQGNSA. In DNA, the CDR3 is TGTGCCAGCAGCTTTAGACAGGGTGGTAGTGAGCAGTTCTTC. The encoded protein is CASSFRQGGSEQFF.

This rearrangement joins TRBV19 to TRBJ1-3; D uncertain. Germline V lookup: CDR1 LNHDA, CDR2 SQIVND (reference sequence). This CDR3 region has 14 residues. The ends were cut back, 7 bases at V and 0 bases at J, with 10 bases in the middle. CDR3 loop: CASTREASGNTIYF. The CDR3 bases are TGTGCCAGTACCCGGGAGGCCTCTGGAAACACCATATATTTT.

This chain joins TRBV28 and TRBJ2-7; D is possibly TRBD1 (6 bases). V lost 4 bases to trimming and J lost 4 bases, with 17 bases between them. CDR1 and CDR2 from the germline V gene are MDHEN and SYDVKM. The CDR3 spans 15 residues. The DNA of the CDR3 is TGTGCCAGCAGTTCCTCCGGACAGAGTAAATACGAGCAGTACTTC. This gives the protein CASSSSGQSKYEQYF.

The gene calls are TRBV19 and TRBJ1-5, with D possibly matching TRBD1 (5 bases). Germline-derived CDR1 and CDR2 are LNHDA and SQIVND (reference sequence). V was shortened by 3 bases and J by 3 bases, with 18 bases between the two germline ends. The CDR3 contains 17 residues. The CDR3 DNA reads TGTGCCAGTAGTATCCGAGACGTACAGGCCCTCAATCAGCCCCAGCATTTT. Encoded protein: CASSIRDVQALNQPQHF.

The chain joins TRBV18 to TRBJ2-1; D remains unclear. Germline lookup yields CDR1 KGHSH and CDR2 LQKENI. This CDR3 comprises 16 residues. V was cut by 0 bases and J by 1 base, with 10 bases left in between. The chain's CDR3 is CASSPPDPGSYNEQFF. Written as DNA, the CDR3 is TGTGCCAGCTCACCACCGGACCCGGGTTCCTACAATGAGCAGTTCTTC.

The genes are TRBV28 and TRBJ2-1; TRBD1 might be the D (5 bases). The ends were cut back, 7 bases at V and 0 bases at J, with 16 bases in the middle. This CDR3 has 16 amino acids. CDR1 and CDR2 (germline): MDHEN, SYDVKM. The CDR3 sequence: CASKEGALSSYNEQFF. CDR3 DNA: TGTGCCAGCAAGGAAGGGGCTCTTAGCTCCTACAATGAGCAGTTCTTC.

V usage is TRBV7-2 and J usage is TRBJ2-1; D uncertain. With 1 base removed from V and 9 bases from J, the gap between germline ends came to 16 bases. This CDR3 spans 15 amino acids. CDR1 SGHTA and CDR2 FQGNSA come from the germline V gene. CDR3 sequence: CASSLGGKTKIEQFF. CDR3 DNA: TGTGCCAGCAGCTTAGGTGGGAAGACCAAAATTGAGCAGTTCTTC.

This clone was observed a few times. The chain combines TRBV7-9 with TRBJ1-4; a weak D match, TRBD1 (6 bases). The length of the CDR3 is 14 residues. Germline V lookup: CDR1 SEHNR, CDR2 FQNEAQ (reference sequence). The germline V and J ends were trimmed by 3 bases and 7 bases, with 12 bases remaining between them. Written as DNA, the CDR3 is TGTGCCAGCAGCTTTGAAAGGGGGGTTGAAAAACTGTTTTTT. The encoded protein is CASSFERGVEKLFF. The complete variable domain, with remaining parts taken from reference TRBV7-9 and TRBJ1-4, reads DTGVSQNPRHKITKRGQNVTFRCDPISEHNRLYWYRQTLGQGPEFLTYFQNEAQLEKSRLLSDRFSAERPKGSFSTLEIQRTEQGDSAMYLCASSFERGVEKLFFGSGTQLSVL.

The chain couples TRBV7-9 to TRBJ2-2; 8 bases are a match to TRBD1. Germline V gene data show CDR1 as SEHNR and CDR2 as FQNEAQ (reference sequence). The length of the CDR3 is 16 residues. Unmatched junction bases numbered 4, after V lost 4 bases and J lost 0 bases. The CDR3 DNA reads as TGTGCCAGCAGCTCCGCAGGGGGCGCGAACACCGGGGAGCTGTTTTTT. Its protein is CASSSAGGANTGELFF.

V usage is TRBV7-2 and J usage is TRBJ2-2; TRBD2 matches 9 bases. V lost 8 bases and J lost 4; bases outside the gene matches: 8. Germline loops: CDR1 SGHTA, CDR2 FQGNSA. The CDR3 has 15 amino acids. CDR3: CASGGSGSGTGELFF. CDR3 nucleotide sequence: TGTGCCAGCGGGGGTAGCGGGAGTGGCACCGGGGAGCTGTTTTTT.